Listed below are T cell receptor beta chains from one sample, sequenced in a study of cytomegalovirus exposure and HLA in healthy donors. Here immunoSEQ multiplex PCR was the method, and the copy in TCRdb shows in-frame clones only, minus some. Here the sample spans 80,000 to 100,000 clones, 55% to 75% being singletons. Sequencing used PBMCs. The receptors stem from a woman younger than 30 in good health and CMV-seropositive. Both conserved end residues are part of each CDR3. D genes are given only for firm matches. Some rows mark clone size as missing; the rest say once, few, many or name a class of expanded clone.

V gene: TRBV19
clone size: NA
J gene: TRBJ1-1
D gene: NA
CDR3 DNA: TGTGCCAGTACCCCCCCATTTTGGAGGGCGAACACTGAAGCTTTCTTT
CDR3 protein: CASTPPFWRANTEAFF

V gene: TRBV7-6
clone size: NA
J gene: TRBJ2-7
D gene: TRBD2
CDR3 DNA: TGTGCCAGCAGCCGGACTAGCGGGAGGGTTACCTACGAGCAGTACTTC
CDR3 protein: CASSRTSGRVTYEQYF

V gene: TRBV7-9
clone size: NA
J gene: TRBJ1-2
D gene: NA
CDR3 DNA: TGTGCCAGCAGCTTAGCGGCTCCCAACTATGGCTACACCTTC
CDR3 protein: CASSLAAPNYGYTF

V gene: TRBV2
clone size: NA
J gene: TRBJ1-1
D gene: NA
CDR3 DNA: TGTGCCAGCAGTGATTCGGGGAACACTGAAGCTTTCTTT
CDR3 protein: CASSDSGNTEAFF

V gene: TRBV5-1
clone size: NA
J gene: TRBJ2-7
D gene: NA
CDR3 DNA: TGCGCCAGCAGCTTGGCACAGGGCTCAGACGAGCAGTACTTC
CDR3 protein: CASSLAQGSDEQYF

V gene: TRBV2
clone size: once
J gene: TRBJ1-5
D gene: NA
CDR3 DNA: TGTGCCAGCAGCCAAGGGTCGGGGAATCAGCCCCAGCATTTT
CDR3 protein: CASSQGSGNQPQHF

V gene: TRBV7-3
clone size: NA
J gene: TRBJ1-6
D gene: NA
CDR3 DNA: TGTGCCAGCAGCTTAATGGTAGATTCACCCCTCCACTTT
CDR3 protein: CASSLMVDSPLHF

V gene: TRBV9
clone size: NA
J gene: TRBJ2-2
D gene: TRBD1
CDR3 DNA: TGTGCCAGCAGCACACGGACAGGAAACACCGGGGAGCTGTTTTTT
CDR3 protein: CASSTRTGNTGELFF

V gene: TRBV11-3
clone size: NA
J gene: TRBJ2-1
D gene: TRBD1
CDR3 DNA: TGTGCCAGCAGCTTAGGCACAGGGGGTTACAATGAGCAGTTCTTC
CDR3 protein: CASSLGTGGYNEQFF

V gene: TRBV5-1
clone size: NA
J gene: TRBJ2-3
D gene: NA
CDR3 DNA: TGCGCCAGCAACTTGGGGGCCCCCCCCACAGATACGCAGTATTTT
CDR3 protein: CASNLGAPPTDTQYF

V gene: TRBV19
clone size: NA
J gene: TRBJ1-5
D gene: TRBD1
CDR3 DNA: TGTGCCAGTAGTATTATAGGCACAGGGACAGGGGTAACTTCCGCTCAGCATTTT
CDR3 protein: CASSIIGTGTGVTSAQHF

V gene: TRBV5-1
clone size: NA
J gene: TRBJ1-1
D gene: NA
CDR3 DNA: TGCGTCAGCAGCTCACTAGACAGGTTAAATACTGAAGCTTTCTTT
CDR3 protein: CVSSSLDRLNTEAFF

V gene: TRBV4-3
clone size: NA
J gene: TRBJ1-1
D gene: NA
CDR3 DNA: TGCGCCAGCAGCCAAATCTCAGGGAGGGGTGAAGCTTTCTTT
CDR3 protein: CASSQISGRGEAFF

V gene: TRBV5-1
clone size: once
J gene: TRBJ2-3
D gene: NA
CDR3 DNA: TGCGCCAGCAGCCGTACAGAGGGAAGCACAGATACGCAGTATTTT
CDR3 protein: CASSRTEGSTDTQYF

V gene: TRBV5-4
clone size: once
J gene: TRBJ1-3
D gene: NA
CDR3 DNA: TGTGCCAGCAGCCCGGACAGAGGAAACACCATATATTTT
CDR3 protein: CASSPDRGNTIYF

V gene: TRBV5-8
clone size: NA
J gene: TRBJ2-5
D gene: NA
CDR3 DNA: TGTGCCAGCAGCCGAGAAGAGACCCAGTACTTC
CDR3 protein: CASSREETQYF

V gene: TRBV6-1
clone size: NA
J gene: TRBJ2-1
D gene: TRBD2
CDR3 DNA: TGTGCCAGCAGTGAAGCTGGAGCGGGGCCCGGGTTCTTC
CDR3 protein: CASSEAGAGPGFF

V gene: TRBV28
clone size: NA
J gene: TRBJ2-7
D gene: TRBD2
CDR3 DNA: TGTGCCAGCATTAGGAGGCGGGAGGCCAACTACGAGCAGTACTTC
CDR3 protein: CASIRRREANYEQYF

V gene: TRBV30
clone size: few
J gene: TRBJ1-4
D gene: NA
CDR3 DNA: TGTGCCTGGAGTAGGGGCCTTAATGAAAAACTGTTTTTT
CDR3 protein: CAWSRGLNEKLFF

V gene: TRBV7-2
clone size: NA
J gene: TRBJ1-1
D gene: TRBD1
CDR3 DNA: TGTGCCAGCAGCTTATCCAGGGGGAAAACTGAAGCTTTCTTT
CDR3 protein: CASSLSRGKTEAFF

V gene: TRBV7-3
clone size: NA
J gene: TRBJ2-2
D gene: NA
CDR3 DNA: TGTGCCAGCAGCCCCATCGGGGGATCCGGGGAGCTGTTTTTT
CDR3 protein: CASSPIGGSGELFF

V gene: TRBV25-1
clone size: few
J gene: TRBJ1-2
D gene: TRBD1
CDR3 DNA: TGTGCCAGCAGTAGGACAGGGAGGTATGGCTACACCTTC
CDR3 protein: CASSRTGRYGYTF

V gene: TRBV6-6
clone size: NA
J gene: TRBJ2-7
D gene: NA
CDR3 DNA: TGTGCCAGCAGTTACCCCGAATACAAACGGGTCGACGAGCAGTACTTC
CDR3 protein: CASSYPEYKRVDEQYF

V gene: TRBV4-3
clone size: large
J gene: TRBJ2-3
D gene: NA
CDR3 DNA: TGCGCCAGCAGCCAAGCATGGGTGTCGGGAGATACGCAGTATTTT
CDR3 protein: CASSQAWVSGDTQYF

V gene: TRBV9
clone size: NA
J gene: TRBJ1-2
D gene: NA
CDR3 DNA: TGTGCCAGCACCTCTGGAGGGGCCCTCTTAGGCGGCTACACCTTC
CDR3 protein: CASTSGGALLGGYTF

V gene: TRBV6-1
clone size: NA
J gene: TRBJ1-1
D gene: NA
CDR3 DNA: TGTGCCAGCAGTGAATGGCAGGGAGGGACTGAAGCTTTCTTT
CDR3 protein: CASSEWQGGTEAFF

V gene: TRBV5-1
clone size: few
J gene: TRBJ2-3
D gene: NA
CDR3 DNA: TGCGCCAGCAGGGAACGGGACTCCCCTAGCACAGATACGCAGTATTTT
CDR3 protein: CASRERDSPSTDTQYF

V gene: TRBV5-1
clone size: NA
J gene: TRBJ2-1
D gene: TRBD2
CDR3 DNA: TGCGCCAGCAGCCCCTTAGCGGGAGGGCCATACAATGAGCAGTTCTTC
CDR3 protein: CASSPLAGGPYNEQFF

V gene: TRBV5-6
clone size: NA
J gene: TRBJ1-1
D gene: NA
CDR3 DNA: TGTGCCAGCAGCTTGTCGGGTCTGAACACTGAAGCTTTCTTT
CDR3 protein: CASSLSGLNTEAFF

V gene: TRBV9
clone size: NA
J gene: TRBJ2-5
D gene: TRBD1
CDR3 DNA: TGTGCCAGCAGCGGCGGGACAGGGGGCGCGGAGACCCAGTACTTC
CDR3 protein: CASSGGTGGAETQYF

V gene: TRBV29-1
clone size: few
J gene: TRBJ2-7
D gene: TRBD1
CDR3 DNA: TGCAGCGTTGTGGGACAGGGACCCTACGAGCAGTACTTC
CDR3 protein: CSVVGQGPYEQYF

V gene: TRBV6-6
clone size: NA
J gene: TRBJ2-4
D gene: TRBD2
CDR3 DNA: TGTGCCAGCAGTTCCCGGGGGGGCGGGGCCAAAAACATTCAGTACTTC
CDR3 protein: CASSSRGGGAKNIQYF

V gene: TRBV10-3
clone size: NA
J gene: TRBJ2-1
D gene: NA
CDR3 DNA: TGTGCCATCAGTGTTCCCCTACTAGGGGGAGACTCCTACAATGAGCAGTTCTTC
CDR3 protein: CAISVPLLGGDSYNEQFF

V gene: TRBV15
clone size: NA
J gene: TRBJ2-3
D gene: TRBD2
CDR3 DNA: TGTGCCACCAGCAGGCCCGGGACTAGTGGTACAGATACGCAGTATTTT
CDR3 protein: CATSRPGTSGTDTQYF

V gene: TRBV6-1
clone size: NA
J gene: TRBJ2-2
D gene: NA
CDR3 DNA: TGTGCCAGCAGTGAAGAGACAGCGAACACCGGGGAGCTGTTTTTT
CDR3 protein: CASSEETANTGELFF

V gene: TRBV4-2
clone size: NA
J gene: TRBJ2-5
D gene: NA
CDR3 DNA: TGTGCCAGCAGCCAAGACCCAGGGCCGATCTGGATTCAAGAGACCCAGTACTTC
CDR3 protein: CASSQDPGPIWIQETQYF

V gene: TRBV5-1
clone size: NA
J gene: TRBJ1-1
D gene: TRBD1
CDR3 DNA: TGCGCCAGCAGCTTGGGGACAGGGATTGCTGAAGCTTTCTTT
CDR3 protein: CASSLGTGIAEAFF

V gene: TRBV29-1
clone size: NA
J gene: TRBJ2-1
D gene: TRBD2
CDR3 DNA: TGCAGCGTTGAAGGAGTCTCTAGCGGGGCCACGAGCTCCTACAATGAGCAGTTCTTC
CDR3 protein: CSVEGVSSGATSSYNEQFF

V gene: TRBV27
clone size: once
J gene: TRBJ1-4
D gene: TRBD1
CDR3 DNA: TGTGCCAGCAGTGACAGGGGGCGTGAAAAACTGTTTTTT
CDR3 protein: CASSDRGREKLFF

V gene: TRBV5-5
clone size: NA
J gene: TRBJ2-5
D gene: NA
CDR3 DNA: TGTGCCAGCAGCCGACTCTTCCTCGACCGGGTGACGCGAGAGACCCAGTACTTC
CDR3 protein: CASSRLFLDRVTRETQYF

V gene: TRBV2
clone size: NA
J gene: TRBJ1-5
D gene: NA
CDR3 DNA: TGTGCCAGCAGTGAAGACGGGGGTCAGCCCCAGCATTTT
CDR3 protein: CASSEDGGQPQHF

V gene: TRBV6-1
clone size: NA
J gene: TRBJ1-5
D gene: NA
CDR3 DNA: TGTGCCAGCAGTCGGGACACGAACAATCAGCCCCAGCATTTT
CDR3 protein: CASSRDTNNQPQHF

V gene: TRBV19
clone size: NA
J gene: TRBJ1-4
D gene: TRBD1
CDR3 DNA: TGTGCCAGTAGAGCAGGGGGCCGCTTTGGTGAAAAACTGTTTTTT
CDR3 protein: CASRAGGRFGEKLFF

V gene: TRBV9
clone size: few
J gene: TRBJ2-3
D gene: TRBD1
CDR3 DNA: TGTGCCAGCAGCTTTCAGGGGGAAACAGATACGCAGTATTTT
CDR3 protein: CASSFQGETDTQYF

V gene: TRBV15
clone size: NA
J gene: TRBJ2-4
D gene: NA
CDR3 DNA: TGTGCCACCAGCGGGGAGAGGATCACCAAAAACATTCAGTACTTC
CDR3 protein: CATSGERITKNIQYF

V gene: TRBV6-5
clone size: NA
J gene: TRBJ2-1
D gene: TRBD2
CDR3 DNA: TGTGCCAGCAGTTACACAGCGGGGAGCTCCTACAATGAGCAGTTCTTC
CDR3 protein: CASSYTAGSSYNEQFF

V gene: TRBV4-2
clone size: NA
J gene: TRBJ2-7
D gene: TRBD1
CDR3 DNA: TGTGCCAGCAGCTACGGACAGGGTCCCTCCTACGAGCAGTACTTC
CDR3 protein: CASSYGQGPSYEQYF

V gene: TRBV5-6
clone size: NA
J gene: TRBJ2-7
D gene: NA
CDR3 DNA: TGTGCCAGCAGCGCAATCCCACAGGGACGATCGTACGAGCAGTACTTC
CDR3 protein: CASSAIPQGRSYEQYF